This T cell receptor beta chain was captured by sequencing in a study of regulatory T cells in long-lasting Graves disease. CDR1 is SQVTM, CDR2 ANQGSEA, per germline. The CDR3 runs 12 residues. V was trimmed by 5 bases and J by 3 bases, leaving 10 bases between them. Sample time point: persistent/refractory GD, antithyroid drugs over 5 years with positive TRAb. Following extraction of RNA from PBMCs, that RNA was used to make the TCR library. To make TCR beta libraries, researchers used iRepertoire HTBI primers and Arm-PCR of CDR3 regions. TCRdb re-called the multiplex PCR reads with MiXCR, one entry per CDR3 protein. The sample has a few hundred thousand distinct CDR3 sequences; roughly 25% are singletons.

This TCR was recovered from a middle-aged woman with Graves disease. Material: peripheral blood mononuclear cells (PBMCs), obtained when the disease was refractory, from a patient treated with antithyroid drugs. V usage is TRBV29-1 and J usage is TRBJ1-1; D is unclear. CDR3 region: CSVLAVDTEAFF. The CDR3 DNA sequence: TGCAGCGTTTTGGCAGTTGACACTGAAGCTTTCTTT.